The sequence of this TCR beta chain was determined in a study of T cell clonality in common variable immunodeficiency (dated by TCRdb to about 2015). What the authors observed across the whole study: Correlations of repertoire features with clinical complications were constrained by heterogeneity among patients within the CVID cohort. CVID TCRbeta sequences reportedly showed fewer deletions and N-nucleotide insertions and lacked highly modified clones with 13 or more V deletions. According to the authors, figuring out what caused the increased clonality in CVID would require sequencing the repertoires of T cell subpopulations. Healthy controls shared more TCRbeta clones with each other than CVID subjects shared among themselves (p < 0.0001). Compared with healthy controls, CVID subjects showed increased TCRbeta clonality (t-test p = 0.018), a feature most characteristic of about a third of subjects. Even though DNA input was the same, control samples had an average of about 89,000 unique sequences each, compared with approximately 32,000 in CVID samples.

For CDR1 and CDR2, the germline V gene lists SGHTA and FQGNSA. Counted from cysteine to phenylalanine, this CDR3 has 12 amino acids. Part of the CDR3 DNA is given, 27 bases translated from base 1. At the junction V is shortened by 7 bases and J by 5 bases; bases outside the gene matches: 1. For sequencing, equivalent amounts of genomic DNA were input from CVID and control samples. For every sample, a 60 bp segment covering the rearranged TCRbeta CDR3 region was amplified and then sequenced. The immunoSEQ assay, a bias-corrected multiplex PCR combined with high-throughput sequencing, was used for TCRbeta amplification. Per the original workflow: Each unique nucleotide sequence was treated as a clone and annotated with V, D and J genes, copy number and frequency. Sequences were labeled productive if in frame, and non-productive if out of frame or containing stop codons. Clonality was calculated from Shannon's entropy as previously described. The predicted amino acid sequences of productive clones were used to derive mean CDR3 Kyte-Doolittle hydropathy. The R hclust function was used to hierarchically cluster scaled V gene usage with Manhattan distance and complete linkage. Clone sharing by CDR3 amino acid sequence was assessed by resampling 12 repertoires per group over 100 rounds. The repertoires were screened for some 69 published EBV-specific TCRbeta sequences and around 240 published CMV-specific TCRbeta sequences. Analysis left out two CVID samples that produced under 10,000 sequences, so some 45 CVID repertoires remained. In its TCRdb copy, this immuneACCESS table keeps in-frame sequences only and misses some clones. Where compared with another copy, unresolved V genes explain less than half of these, and the others have no known cause. D and trimming were read from the DNA, whereas the V and J calls and clone size are those reported in that table. The table gives 50,000 to 60,000 clones for this sample, with none occurring only once. Around 5.4% of the sample rests with the top ten.

This clone occurred many times. The clone's antigen remains unknown. From the germline J gene comes the end of the CDR3, since the read stops 3 residues before it. Most of the CVID patients and most of the healthy controls were of Caucasian heritage. Heparinized peripheral whole blood samples of about 5 to 9 ml were collected from each donor. Genomic DNA from adults with common variable immune deficiency (CVID) and from healthy adult controls was the source for sequencing TCRbeta CDR3 repertoires. The control group comprised about 22 healthy adult volunteers, approximately twelve female and approximately 10 male, aged about 20 to 70 years with a mean age of around 35. Diluted blood was density-centrifuged over Hypaque 1077 or Ficoll-Paque to isolate peripheral blood mononuclear cells. Unsorted mononuclear cells served as the source of genomic DNA, which was extracted either by Qiagen column purification or by a centrifugation-based method.

The TCR was taken from a person between 18 and 69 years old in good health. Sequencing used peripheral blood mononuclear cells. The chain joins TRBV7-2 to TRBJ2-3; TRBD2 aligns with 9 central bases. The covered CDR3 bases are TGTGCCAGCAATAGCGGGGGAGATACG. Its protein product is CASNSGGDT. The whole CDR3 reads CASNSGGDTQYF.